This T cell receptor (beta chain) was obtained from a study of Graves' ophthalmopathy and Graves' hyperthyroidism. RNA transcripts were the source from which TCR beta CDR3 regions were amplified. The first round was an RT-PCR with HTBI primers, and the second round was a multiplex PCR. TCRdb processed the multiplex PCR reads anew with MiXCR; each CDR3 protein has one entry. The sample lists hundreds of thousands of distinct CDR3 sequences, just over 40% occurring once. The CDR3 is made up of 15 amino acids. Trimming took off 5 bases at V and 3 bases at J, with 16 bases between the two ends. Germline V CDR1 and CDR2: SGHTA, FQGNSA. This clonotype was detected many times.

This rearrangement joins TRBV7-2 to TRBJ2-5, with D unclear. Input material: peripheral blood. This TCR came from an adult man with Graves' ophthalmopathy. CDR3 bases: TGTGCCAGCAGCCGTCGACCTGCGTGGGAAGAGACCCAGTACTTC. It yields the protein CASSRRPAWEETQYF.